Listed here are 8 T cell receptor beta chains from one sample, sequenced in a study of spatial heterogeneity in lung cancer. Time point given: blood at routine non-recurrence follow-up after resection. TCRdb called the 5' RACE reads again in MiXCR, with one record for every CDR3 protein. The sample has approximately 12,000 distinct CDR3 sequences; around a tenth are singletons. This specimen consisted of PBMCs, obtained at follow-up. The source of these receptors is a female donor with early-stage non-small cell lung cancer.

This clonotype appeared a few times. The gene calls are TRBV6-2 or TRBV6-3 and TRBJ1-6; the match to TRBD1 covers 7 bases. CDR1 and CDR2 (germline): MNHEY, SVGEGT. The trim removed 4 bases at V and 8 bases at J, leaving 8 bases unmatched. This CDR3 comprises 15 residues. Here the CDR3 reads CASSSGQPLDSPLHF. CDR3 bases: TGTGCCAGCAGTTCGGGACAGCCTCTGGATTCACCCCTCCACTTT.

This clonotype is judged medium-sized. The V gene is TRBV9, the J gene TRBJ2-1; 7 nucleotides match TRBD2. The CDR3 contains 14 residues. V dropped 0 bases and J dropped 10; count of bases not matched to a gene: 7. In germline, CDR1 is SGDLS, CDR2 YYNGEE. The CDR3 sequence is CASSVAIQAGEQFF. CDR3 in DNA: TGTGCCAGCAGCGTAGCTATACAAGCGGGGGAGCAGTTCTTC.

This clonotype appeared many times. The genes are TRBV5-1 and TRBJ2-3; TRBD2 matches at 9 bases. V was pared by 3 bases and J by 0 bases, with 5 bases of the junction left unmatched. The V gene's germline CDR1 is SGHRS and CDR2 YFSETQ. The length of the CDR3 is 16 residues. CDR3 bases: TGCGCCAGCAGCTCCAAGCGGGGGGAAAGCACAGATACGCAGTATTTT. This gives the protein CASSSKRGESTDTQYF.

The chain links TRBV7-2 to TRBJ1-1; D perhaps matches TRBD1 (5 bases). This CDR3 spans 14 amino acids. The germline V and J ends were trimmed by 1 base and 1 base, with 7 bases remaining between them. Germline V gene data show CDR1 as SGHTA and CDR2 as FQGNSA. The CDR3 is CASSLGRANTEAFF. The CDR3, as DNA: TGTGCCAGCAGCTTAGGCAGGGCGAACACTGAAGCTTTCTTT.

This clonotype came up many times. The CDR3 DNA is TGTGCCAGCAGCTTATTCGGGAGCTCCTACAATGAGCAGTTCTTC. Protein product: CASSLFGSSYNEQFF. V usage is TRBV7-8 and J usage is TRBJ2-1; possible D gene TRBD2, 6 bases. This CDR3 comprises 15 residues. Germline V gene data show CDR1 as SGHVS and CDR2 as FQNEAQ. Between the trimmed V and J ends, which lost 2 bases and 0 bases, there was a span of 8 bases.

A remark on this clonotype: This may come from a read error, since a much larger clone is one base off. The CDR3 region is CASGLTGTSENTQYF. For the CDR3, the DNA is TGCGCCAGCGGCTTGACCGGGACTAGTGAAAATACGCAGTATTTT. The V gene is TRBV5-1, the J gene TRBJ2-3; TRBD2 aligns across 8 bases. The germline CDR1 and CDR2 sequences are SGHRS and YFSETQ. There are 15 residues in the CDR3.

This clonotype occurred many times. The J gene is TRBJ2-1, the V gene TRBV20-1; 10 bases are a match to TRBD2. V dropped 0 bases and J dropped 10; count of bases not matched to a gene: 9. The V gene's germline CDR1 is DFQATT and CDR2 SNEGSKA (reference sequence). The CDR3 is made up of 15 amino acids. In DNA, the CDR3 is TGCAGTGCTAGAGATGCGGCTAGCGGGAGTGGCGAGCAGTTCTTC. It translates to CSARDAASGSGEQFF.

This clonotype was detected many times. The rearrangement uses TRBV14 and TRBJ2-1; D remains unclear. CDR1 and CDR2 (germline): SGHDN, FVKESK. CDR3 size: 17 residues. Trimming took 4 bases from V and 0 from J, leaving 16 bases between them. The CDR3 protein is CASSRWEEPSSYNEQFF. The DNA of the CDR3 is TGTGCCAGCAGCCGTTGGGAAGAACCGAGCTCCTACAATGAGCAGTTCTTC.